This T cell receptor beta chain was sequenced in a study of CD8 T cells in Susac syndrome. V was cut by 4 bases and J by 0 bases, with 14 bases left in between. The germline CDR1 and CDR2 sequences are SQVTM and ANQGSEA. The CDR3 runs to 15 residues. RNA, at roughly 0.45 to 1 ug, was reverse transcribed with random hexamers. Amplification of TCR beta CDR3 used immunoSEQ multiplex PCR across 54 Vbeta and 13 Jbeta. TCRdb redid the calling of the immunoSEQ multiplex PCR reads with MiXCR, one entry per CDR3 protein. The data show 70,000 to 85,000 distinct CDR3 sequences, approximately 96% seen once. The TEMRA cells underwent FACS enrichment, while the CD8+ and CD4+ T cells underwent negative isolation.

The material sequenced was CD8+ T cells from PBMCs. V and J are TRBV29-1 and TRBJ2-3; tentative D call: TRBD1 (6 bases). The sequence was obtained from a human donor with Susac syndrome. As DNA, the CDR3 is TGCAGCGTTGGAGGGGGAGCCACTAGCACAGATACGCAGTATTTT. Translating gives CSVGGGATSTDTQYF.